Sequencing of this T cell receptor (beta chain) was carried out in a study of T cells in Graves' hyperthyroidism and ophthalmopathy. In the study overall: Blood was drawn when the patient was first diagnosed and still untreated. Study results and caveats: Most expanded thyroid clonotypes above 0.001 also appeared in blood. Stable hyperthyroidism was separated from ophthalmopathy by a model based on 13 V-J features.

With regard to this clonotype: Its antigen is undetermined.

PBMCs were sourced from around 10 ml fresh peripheral blood. TCR beta CDR3 sequences were amplified from RNA transcripts. Primed by the HTBI set, a first-round RT-PCR was run on the TCR CDR3. One entry per CDR3 protein results from TCRdb running MiXCR on the multiplex PCR reads. This table has approximately 380,000 distinct CDR3 sequences, around 18% appearing once. CDR1 is MGHRA and CDR2 is YSYEKL in the germline V gene. The CDR3 consists of 16 residues. V shed 1 base, J shed 7 bases, and the junction held 7 bases outside the gene matches. Sequenced input: blood. The chain uses TRBV4-1 and TRBJ1-6, with 7 bases that match TRBD1. The receptor's source is a young man with Graves' ophthalmopathy. Here the CDR3 reads CASSQGRGALNSPLHF. In DNA, the CDR3 is TGCGCCAGCAGCCAAGGCAGGGGGGCATTGAATTCACCCCTCCACTTT.